This T cell receptor beta chain was recorded in a study of T-cell memory formation after mild COVID-19. Worth noting for this clonotype: The target antigen is unknown.

TCRdb reprocessed the 5' RACE reads with MiXCR, giving one entry per CDR3 protein. The sample yields 250,000 to 400,000 distinct CDR3 sequences, 13% to 15% seen once. Trimming cost V 3 bases and J 6 bases; bases outside gene matches: 9. CDR1 LGHDT and CDR2 YNNKEL come from the germline V gene (reference sequence). CDR3 length: 16 amino acids. Findings of the study overall: The appearance of some responding clones in pre-infection memory suggested that cross-reactive memory joined.

The clonotype was recovered from a man aged 18 to 29 who had mild COVID-19 (a few samples of this study predate the infection). Cell type and time point are not known. The rearrangement uses TRBV3-1 and TRBJ2-1, with 9 bases fitting TRBD1. What was sequenced was PBMCs or a T cell subset sorted from them (not recorded which). CDR3 DNA sequence: TGTGCCAGCAGCCAGGCCCGGGACAGGGTGGCCAATGAGCAGTTCTTC. It codes for CASSQARDRVANEQFF.